What follows are 5 T cell receptor beta chains derived from one specimen sequenced in a study of radiation and T cells in renal cell carcinoma. TCRdb's copy holds only in-frame clones and misses some; the assay was immunoSEQ multiplex PCR. The sample records 150,000 or so clones, roughly 88% being singletons. The time point: baseline pretreatment blood. Regarding treatment: 15 Gy SBRT to primary tumor, nephrectomy 4 weeks later. The sequences come from blood, collected from a patient whose treatment included radiotherapy and nephrectomy. Receptors were obtained from a woman between 45 and 65 years old with renal cell carcinoma.

Note on this clone: The same CDR3 is also encoded by other DNA sequences in this sample. This chain uses TRBV6-5 with TRBJ1-2; the D is unclear. Per the germline V gene, CDR1 is MNHEY and CDR2 is SVGAGI. V lost 4 bases, J lost 2 bases, and 5 bases lay in between. The length of the CDR3 is 12 residues. The chain's CDR3 is CASSSPNYGYTF. CDR3 nucleotide sequence: TGTGCCAGCAGTTCCCCCAACTATGGCTACACCTTC.

The chain couples TRBV7-8 to TRBJ2-5, with TRBD2 identical over 8 bases. Germline V lookup: CDR1 SGHVS, CDR2 FQNEAQ. The CDR3 is 18 amino acids. Trimming cost V 2 bases and J 5 bases; bases outside gene matches: 16. DNA of the CDR3: TGTGCCAGCAGCTTATATCTCTCTCGGTACGGGGGGGTCGAGACCCAGTACTTC. Translated: CASSLYLSRYGGVETQYF.

The chain joins TRBV2 to TRBJ2-1; 11 bases align to TRBD2. The germline CDR1 and CDR2 sequences are SNHLY and FYNNEI. The V gene end was trimmed by 1 base and the J gene end by 8 bases; junction bases not matched to a gene: 10. The CDR3 totals 17 residues. CDR3 nucleotide sequence: TGTGCCAGCAGTGAAGGGATTAGCGGGGGGGCGGTGGATGAGCAGTTCTTC. This gives the protein CASSEGISGGAVDEQFF.

This chain uses TRBV10-3 with TRBJ2-1; 11 bases line up with TRBD2. The junction had 8 bases not matched to a gene; V was cut back by 10 bases and J by 3 bases. Germline CDR1 is ENHRY and CDR2 is SYGVKD. There are 15 residues in the CDR3. The CDR3 loop is CATQPGLADYNEQFF. CDR3 sequence (DNA): TGTGCCACGCAGCCGGGACTAGCGGACTACAATGAGCAGTTCTTC.

The rearrangement joins TRBV13 to TRBJ1-6, with D maybe TRBD1 (6 bases). The CDR3 runs 15 residues. Germline CDR1 and CDR2: PRHDT and FYEKMQ (reference sequence). Trimming pared 2 bases from V and 7 bases from J, leaving 12 bases between. CDR3 sequence reads: CASSLRGARNSPLHF. CDR3 sequence (DNA): TGTGCCAGCAGCTTAAGGGGGGCGAGGAATTCACCCCTCCACTTT. Full variable domain (remainder filled in from reference TRBV13 and TRBJ1-6): AAGVIQSPRHLIKEKRETATLKCYPIPRHDTVYWYQQGPGQDPQFLISFYEKMQSDKGSIPDRFSAQQFSDYHSELNMSSLELGDSALYFCASSLRGARNSPLHFGNGTRLTVT.